The source of this TCR beta chain is a study of cytomegalovirus exposure and HLA in healthy donors. Study observations and caveats: The authors considered a cluster of highly shared sequence variants likely to be a sequencing artifact. The investigators catalogued 164 TCR beta chains as cytomegalovirus-associated.

The V gene lost 7 bases and the J gene lost 1 base, with 10 bases spanning the gap. CDR3 length: 13 amino acids. CDR1 is LNHDA, CDR2 SQIVND, per germline (reference sequence). Details on this clone: Its target is unknown.

The PCR used 60 Vbeta and 13 Jbeta primers. Using immunoSEQ multiplex PCR, the repertoire was profiled, and TCRdb retains in-frame clones only, with some absent. The table records 170,000 or so clones, roughly 75% of them present only once. Sequenced material: PBMCs. The TCR comes from a woman aged 50 to 65 in good health and CMV-seropositive. The chain employs TRBV19 and TRBJ1-1, with D possibly TRBD1 on 6 matching bases. The CDR3 DNA reads TGTGCCAGTAACACGGACAGGAACACTGAAGCTTTCTTT. This encodes CASNTDRNTEAFF.